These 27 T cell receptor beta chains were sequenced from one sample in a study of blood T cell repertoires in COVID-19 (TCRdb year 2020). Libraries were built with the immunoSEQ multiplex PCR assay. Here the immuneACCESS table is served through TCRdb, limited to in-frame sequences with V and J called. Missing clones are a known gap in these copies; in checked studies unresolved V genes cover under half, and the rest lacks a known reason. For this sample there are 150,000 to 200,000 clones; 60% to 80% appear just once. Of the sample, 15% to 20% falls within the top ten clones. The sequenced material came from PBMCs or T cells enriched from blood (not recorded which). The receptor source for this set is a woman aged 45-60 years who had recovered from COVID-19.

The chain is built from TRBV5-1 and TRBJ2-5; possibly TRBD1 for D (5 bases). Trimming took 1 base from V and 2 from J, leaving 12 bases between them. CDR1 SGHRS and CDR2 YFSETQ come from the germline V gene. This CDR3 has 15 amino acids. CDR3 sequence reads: CASSLQGRRQETQYF. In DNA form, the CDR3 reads TGCGCCAGCAGCTTGCAGGGCAGGAGACAAGAGACCCAGTACTTC.

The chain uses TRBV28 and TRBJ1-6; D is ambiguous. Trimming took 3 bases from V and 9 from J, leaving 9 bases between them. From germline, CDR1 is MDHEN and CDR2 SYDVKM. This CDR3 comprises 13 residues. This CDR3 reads CASSFVLPSPLHF. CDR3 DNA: TGTGCCAGCAGTTTTGTCCTTCCTTCACCCCTCCACTTT.

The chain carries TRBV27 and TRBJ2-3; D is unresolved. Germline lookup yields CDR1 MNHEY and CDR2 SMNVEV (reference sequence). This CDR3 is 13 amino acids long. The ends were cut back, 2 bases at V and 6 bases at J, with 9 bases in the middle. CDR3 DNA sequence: TGTGCCAGCAGTTTAAGCTCCACCGATACGCAGTATTTT. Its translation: CASSLSSTDTQYF.

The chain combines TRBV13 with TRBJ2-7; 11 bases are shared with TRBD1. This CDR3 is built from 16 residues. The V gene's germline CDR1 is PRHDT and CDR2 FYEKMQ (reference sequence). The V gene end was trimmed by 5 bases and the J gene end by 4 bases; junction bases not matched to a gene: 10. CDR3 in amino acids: CASSTHGGDRGYEQYF. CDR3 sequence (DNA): TGTGCCAGCAGCACACACGGAGGGGACAGGGGGTACGAGCAGTACTTC.

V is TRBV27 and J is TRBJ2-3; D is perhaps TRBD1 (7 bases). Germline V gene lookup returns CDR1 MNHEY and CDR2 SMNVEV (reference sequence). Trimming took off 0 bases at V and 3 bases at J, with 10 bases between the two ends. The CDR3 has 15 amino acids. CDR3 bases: TGTGCCAGCAGTTTATCATCAGGGGGGACAGATACGCAGTATTTT. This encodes CASSLSSGGTDTQYF.

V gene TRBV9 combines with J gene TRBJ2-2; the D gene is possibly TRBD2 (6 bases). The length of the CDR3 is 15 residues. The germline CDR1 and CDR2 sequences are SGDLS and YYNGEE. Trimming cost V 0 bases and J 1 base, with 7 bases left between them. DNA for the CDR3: TGTGCCAGCAGCGTAGGCGGGAAGAACACCGGGGAGCTGTTTTTT. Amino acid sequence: CASSVGGKNTGELFF.

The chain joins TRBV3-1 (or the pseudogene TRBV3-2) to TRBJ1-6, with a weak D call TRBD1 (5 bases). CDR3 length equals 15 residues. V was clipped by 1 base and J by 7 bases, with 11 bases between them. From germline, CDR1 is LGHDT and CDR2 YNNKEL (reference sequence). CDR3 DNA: TGTGCCAGCAGCCAAGCAGGGTTTACGAATTCACCCCTCCACTTT. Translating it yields CASSQAGFTNSPLHF.

The CDR3 region is CASSIQARNYEQYF. DNA for the CDR3: TGTGCCAGTAGTATTCAGGCCAGAAACTACGAGCAGTACTTC. The chain carries TRBV19 and TRBJ2-7; unclear D gene. Trimming removed 3 bases at V and 3 bases at J, with 12 bases between. The CDR3 spans 14 residues. CDR1 is LNHDA, CDR2 SQIVND, per germline (reference sequence). The complete variable domain, with remaining parts taken from reference TRBV19 and TRBJ2-7, reads DGGITQSPKYLFRKEGQNVTLSCEQNLNHDAMYWYRQDPGQGLRLIYYSQIVNDFQKGDIAEGYSVSREKKESFPLTVTSAQKNPTAFYLCASSIQARNYEQYFGPGTRLTVT.

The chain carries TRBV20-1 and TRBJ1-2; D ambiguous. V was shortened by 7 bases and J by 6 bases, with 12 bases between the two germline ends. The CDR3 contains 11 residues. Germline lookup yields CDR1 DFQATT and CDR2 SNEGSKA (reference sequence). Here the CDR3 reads CSVGRLNGYTF. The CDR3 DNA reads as TGCAGTGTGGGGAGACTGAATGGCTACACCTTC.

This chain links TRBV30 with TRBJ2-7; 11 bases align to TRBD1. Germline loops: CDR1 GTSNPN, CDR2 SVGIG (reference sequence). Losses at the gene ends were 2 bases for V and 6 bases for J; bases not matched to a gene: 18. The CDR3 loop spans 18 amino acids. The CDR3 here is CAWSSDRGLAPSLREQYF. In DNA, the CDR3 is TGTGCCTGGAGTTCGGACAGGGGGCTTGCCCCCTCCCTACGCGAGCAGTACTTC.

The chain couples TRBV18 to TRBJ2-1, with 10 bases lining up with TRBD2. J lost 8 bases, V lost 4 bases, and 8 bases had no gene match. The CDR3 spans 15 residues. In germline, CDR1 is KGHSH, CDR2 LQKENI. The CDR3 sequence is CASSRSAGGPDEQFF. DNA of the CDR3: TGTGCCAGCTCACGGTCAGCGGGAGGGCCGGATGAGCAGTTCTTC.

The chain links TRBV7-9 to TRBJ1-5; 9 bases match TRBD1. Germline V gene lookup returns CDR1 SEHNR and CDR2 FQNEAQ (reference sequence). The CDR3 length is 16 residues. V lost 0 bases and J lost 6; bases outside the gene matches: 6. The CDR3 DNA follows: TGTGCCAGCAGCTTAGCTTCGGACAGGGGACGTCAGCCCCAGCATTTT. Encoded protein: CASSLASDRGRQPQHF.

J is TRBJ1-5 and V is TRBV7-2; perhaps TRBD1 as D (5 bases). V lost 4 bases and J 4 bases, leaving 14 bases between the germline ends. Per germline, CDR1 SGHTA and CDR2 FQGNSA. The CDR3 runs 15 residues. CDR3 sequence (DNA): TGTGCCAGCAGCTCTGGCGGGGCGGGTAATCAGCCCCAGCATTTT. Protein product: CASSSGGAGNQPQHF.

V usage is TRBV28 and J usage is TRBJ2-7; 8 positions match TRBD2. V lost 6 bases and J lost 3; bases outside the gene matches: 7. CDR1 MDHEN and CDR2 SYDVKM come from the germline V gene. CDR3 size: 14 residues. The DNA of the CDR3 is TGTGCCAGCAGCCTCGGGACTAGGGACTACGAGCAGTACTTC. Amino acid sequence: CASSLGTRDYEQYF.

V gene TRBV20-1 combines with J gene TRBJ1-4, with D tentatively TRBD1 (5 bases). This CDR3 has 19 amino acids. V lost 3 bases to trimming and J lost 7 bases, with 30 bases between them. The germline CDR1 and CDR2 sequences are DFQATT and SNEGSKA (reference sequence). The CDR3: CSASFLELGGGRRIEKLFF. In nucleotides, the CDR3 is TGCAGTGCTAGTTTTTTAGAGCTGGGGGGTGGGCGGAGGATTGAAAAACTGTTTTTT.

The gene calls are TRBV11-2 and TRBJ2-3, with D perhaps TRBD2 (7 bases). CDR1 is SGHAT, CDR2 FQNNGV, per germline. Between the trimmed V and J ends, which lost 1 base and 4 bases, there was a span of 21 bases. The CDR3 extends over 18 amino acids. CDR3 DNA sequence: TGTGCCAGCAGCTTAGTAGAGGGGGGGAGGGTCCTTCCAGATACGCAGTATTTT. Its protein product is CASSLVEGGRVLPDTQYF.

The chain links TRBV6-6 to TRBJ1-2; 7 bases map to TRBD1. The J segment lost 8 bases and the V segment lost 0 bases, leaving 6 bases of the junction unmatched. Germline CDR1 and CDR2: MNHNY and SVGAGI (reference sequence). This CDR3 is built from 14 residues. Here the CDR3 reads CASSYSGTAVGYTF. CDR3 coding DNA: TGTGCCAGCAGTTACTCCGGGACAGCTGTCGGCTACACCTTC.

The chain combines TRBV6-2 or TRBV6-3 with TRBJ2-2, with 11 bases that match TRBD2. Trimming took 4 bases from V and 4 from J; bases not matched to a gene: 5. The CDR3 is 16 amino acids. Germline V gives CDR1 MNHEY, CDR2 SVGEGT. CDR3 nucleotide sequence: TGTGCCAGCAGTTTGACTAGCGGGACCATCACCGGGGAGCTGTTTTTT. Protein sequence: CASSLTSGTITGELFF.

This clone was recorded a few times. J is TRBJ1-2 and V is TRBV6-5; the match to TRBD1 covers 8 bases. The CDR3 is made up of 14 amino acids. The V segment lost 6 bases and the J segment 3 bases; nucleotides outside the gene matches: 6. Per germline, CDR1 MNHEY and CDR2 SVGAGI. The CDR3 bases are TGTGCCAGCAGCGGACAGGGAAGGTACTATGGCTACACCTTC. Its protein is CASSGQGRYYGYTF.

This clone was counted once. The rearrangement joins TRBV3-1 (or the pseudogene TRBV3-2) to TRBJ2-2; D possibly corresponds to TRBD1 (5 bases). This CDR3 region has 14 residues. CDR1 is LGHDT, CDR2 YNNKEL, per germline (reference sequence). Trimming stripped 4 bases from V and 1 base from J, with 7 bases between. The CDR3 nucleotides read TGTGCCAGCAGCCTCGGACAGAACACCGGGGAGCTGTTTTTT. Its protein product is CASSLGQNTGELFF.

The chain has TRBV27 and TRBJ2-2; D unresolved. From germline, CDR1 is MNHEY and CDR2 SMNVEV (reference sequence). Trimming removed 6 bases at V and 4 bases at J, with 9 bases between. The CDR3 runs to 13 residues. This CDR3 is CASSDPGTGELFF. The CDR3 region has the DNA TGTGCCAGCAGCGACCCGGGCACCGGGGAGCTGTTTTTT.

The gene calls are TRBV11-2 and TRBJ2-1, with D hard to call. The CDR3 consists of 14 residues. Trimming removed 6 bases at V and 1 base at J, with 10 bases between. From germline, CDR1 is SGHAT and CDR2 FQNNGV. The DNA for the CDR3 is TGTGCCAGCAGTCCCTTGAGTTCCTACAATGAGCAGTTCTTC. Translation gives CASSPLSSYNEQFF.

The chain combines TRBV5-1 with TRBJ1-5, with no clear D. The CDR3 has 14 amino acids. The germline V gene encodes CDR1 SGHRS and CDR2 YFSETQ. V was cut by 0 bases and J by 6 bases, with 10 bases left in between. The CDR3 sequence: CASSLDSNSQPQHF. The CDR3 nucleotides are TGCGCCAGCAGCTTGGACTCGAACTCTCAGCCCCAGCATTTT. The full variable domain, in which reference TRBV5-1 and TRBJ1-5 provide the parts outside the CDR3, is KAGVTQTPRYLIKTRGQQVTLSCSPISGHRSVSWYQQTPGQGLQFLFEYFSETQRNKGNFPGRFSGRQFSNSRSEMNVSTLELGDSALYLCASSLDSNSQPQHFGDGTRLSIL.

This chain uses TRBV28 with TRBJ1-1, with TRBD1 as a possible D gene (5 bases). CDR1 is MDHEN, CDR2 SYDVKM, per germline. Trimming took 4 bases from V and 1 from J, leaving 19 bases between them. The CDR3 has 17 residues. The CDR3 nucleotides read TGTGCCAGCAGTTCCCCGAAGGGCAGTAGGGGGAACACTGAAGCTTTCTTT. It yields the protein CASSSPKGSRGNTEAFF.

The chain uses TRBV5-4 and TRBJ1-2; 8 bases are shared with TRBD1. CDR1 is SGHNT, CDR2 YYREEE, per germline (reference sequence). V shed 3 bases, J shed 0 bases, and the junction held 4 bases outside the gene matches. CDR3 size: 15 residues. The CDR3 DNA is TGTGCCAGCAGCTCCCGGACAGGGACTAACTATGGCTACACCTTC. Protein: CASSSRTGTNYGYTF.

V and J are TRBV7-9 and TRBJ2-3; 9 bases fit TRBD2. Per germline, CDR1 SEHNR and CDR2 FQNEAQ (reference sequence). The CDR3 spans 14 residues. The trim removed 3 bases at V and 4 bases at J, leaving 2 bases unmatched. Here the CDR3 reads CASSFGTSSDTQYF. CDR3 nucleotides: TGTGCCAGCAGCTTCGGGACTAGCTCAGATACGCAGTATTTT.

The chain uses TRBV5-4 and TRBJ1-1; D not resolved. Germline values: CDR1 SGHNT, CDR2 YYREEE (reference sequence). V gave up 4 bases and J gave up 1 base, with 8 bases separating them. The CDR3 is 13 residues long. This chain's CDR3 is CASSTRSNTEAFF. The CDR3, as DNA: TGTGCCAGCAGCACCAGGTCGAACACTGAAGCTTTCTTT. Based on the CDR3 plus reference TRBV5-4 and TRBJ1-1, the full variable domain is ETGVTQSPTHLIKTRGQQVTLRCSSQSGHNTVSWYQQALGQGPQFIFQYYREEENGRGNFPPRFSGLQFPNYSSELNVNALELDDSALYLCASSTRSNTEAFFGQGTRLTVV.